This entry lists 26 T cell receptor beta chains sequenced from one sample in a study of blood T cells in healthy people across ages. A sample-barcoded 5' primer and a J-beta primer mix were used in a second PCR of roughly 7 to 11 cycles. In TCRdb, the 5' RACE reads were re-called with MiXCR into one record per CDR3 protein. The sample shows approximately 1,100,000 distinct CDR3 sequences, 40% to 45% of them seen only once. Sequencing input: blood. All receptors come from a woman aged 55 to 70 in good health.

This clonotype has a handful of counts. V gene TRBV5-1 combines with J gene TRBJ1-1, with 12 bases fitting TRBD1. CDR3 length equals 16 residues. With 4 bases clipped from V and 0 bases from J, the junction kept 4 bases outside the gene matches. CDR1 is SGHRS and CDR2 is YFSETQ in the germline V gene. The CDR3 coding sequence is TGCGCCAGCAGCGGGGGACAGGGGGCCATGAACACTGAAGCTTTCTTT. The encoded protein is CASSGGQGAMNTEAFF.

The chain carries TRBV7-9 and TRBJ2-4; perhaps TRBD1 as D (6 bases). The CDR3 is 15 amino acids. Germline V lookup: CDR1 SEHNR, CDR2 FQNEAQ (reference sequence). V was shortened by 8 bases and J by 1 base, with 15 bases between the two germline ends. DNA of the CDR3: TGTGCCAGCGGCCTCGGCGACAGGGCCAAAAACATTCAGTACTTC. Encoded protein: CASGLGDRAKNIQYF. Complete variable domain (other parts from reference TRBV7-9 and TRBJ2-4): DTGVSQNPRHKITKRGQNVTFRCDPISEHNRLYWYRQTLGQGPEFLTYFQNEAQLEKSRLLSDRFSAERPKGSFSTLEIQRTEQGDSAMYLCASGLGDRAKNIQYFGAGTRLSVL.

The DNA of the CDR3 is TGCAGTGCTCCCCAGTACGGGGCAGGCTATAATTCACCCCTCCACTTT. Its protein product is CSAPQYGAGYNSPLHF. The chain has TRBV20-1 and TRBJ1-6, with D possibly matching TRBD1 (5 bases). Trimming shortened V by 5 bases and J by 3 bases, and 17 bases separated the two germline ends. The CDR3 has 16 amino acids. CDR1 and CDR2 (germline): DFQATT, SNEGSKA (reference sequence).

The chain is built from TRBV12-3 or TRBV12-4 and TRBJ2-4; D is unclear. The V end lost 11 bases, the J end lost 0 bases, and 8 bases lay between the germline ends. This CDR3 has 12 residues. CDR3 residues: CACEVAKNIQYF. The CDR3 nucleotides read TGTGCCTGCGAAGTAGCCAAAAACATTCAGTACTTC.

V gene TRBV14 combines with J gene TRBJ2-7, with D unresolved. With 5 bases removed from V and 3 bases from J, the gap between germline ends came to 11 bases. Germline CDR1 and CDR2: SGHDN and FVKESK. This CDR3 is 13 amino acids long. This CDR3 is CASSVVSHYEQYF. The CDR3 region has the DNA TGTGCCAGCAGCGTCGTTTCCCACTACGAGCAGTACTTC.

The chain couples TRBV4-2 to TRBJ1-2; 7 bases fit TRBD1. V lost 3 bases and J lost 7; bases outside the gene matches: 14. This CDR3 comprises 16 residues. The germline gives CDR1 LGHNA, CDR2 YNFKEQ. CDR3: CASSQYLRQGVGGYTF. CDR3 bases: TGTGCCAGCAGCCAGTACCTCAGGCAGGGGGTGGGTGGCTACACCTTC.

Concerning this clonotype itself: An end of the junction differs from the germline gene, which may be a read error. The chain employs TRBV14 and TRBJ2-5; 9 bases are a match to TRBD2. The J call may not be correct, given that the DNA end is closer to TRBJ2-7. Germline-derived CDR1 and CDR2 are SGHDN and FVKESK. The CDR3 sequence is 16 residues long. The CDR3 reads CVSSQGQREVPYEQYF. The CDR3 nucleotides read TGTGTCAGCAGCCAAGGCCAGCGGGAGGTACCCTACGAGCAGTACTTC.

The V and J genes are TRBV6-5 and TRBJ2-7, with 9 bases that match TRBD2. The CDR3 length is 14 residues. The V gene's germline CDR1 is MNHEY and CDR2 SVGAGI. V lost 8 bases and J lost 5; bases outside the gene matches: 10. CDR3 protein: CASGLAGAVDEQYF. Written as DNA, the CDR3 is TGTGCCAGCGGGTTAGCGGGAGCTGTAGACGAGCAGTACTTC.

The chain has TRBV11-2 and TRBJ2-3; TRBD2 matches 8 bases. The germline V gene encodes CDR1 SGHAT and CDR2 FQNNGV. With V trimmed by 0 bases and J by 0 bases, 5 bases remained unmatched. The CDR3 consists of 17 residues. The CDR3 DNA follows: TGTGCCAGCAGCTTAGAGTTGGCTAGCGGGAGCACAGATACGCAGTATTTT. Translation gives CASSLELASGSTDTQYF.

The chain carries TRBV6-5 and TRBJ2-5, with TRBD1 matching over 7 bases. V shed 4 bases, J shed 5 bases, and the junction held 16 bases outside the gene matches. Per germline, CDR1 MNHEY and CDR2 SVGAGI. The CDR3 is 17 residues long. The CDR3 protein is CASSWTGQTTGRETQYF. DNA for the CDR3: TGTGCCAGCAGTTGGACGGGACAGACAACCGGGCGGGAGACCCAGTACTTC.

The chain has TRBV3-1 and TRBJ2-5, with TRBD2 identical over 8 bases. This CDR3 is built from 14 residues. Germline-derived CDR1 and CDR2 are LGHDT and YNNKEL (reference sequence). Trimming removed 3 bases from V and 3 bases from J; junction bases left unmatched: 3. For the CDR3, the DNA is TGTGCCAGCAGCCACACTAGCGGCAAAGAGACCCAGTACTTC. It encodes CASSHTSGKETQYF.

This clonotype was detected many times. V is TRBV7-2 and J is TRBJ2-7; tentatively, D is TRBD1 or TRBD2 (5 bases each). Trimming took off 8 bases at V and 4 bases at J, with 18 bases between the two ends. The CDR3 has 14 residues. Per germline, CDR1 SGHTA and CDR2 FQGNSA. The CDR3 loop reads CASAEGWGIYEQYF. For the CDR3, the DNA is TGTGCCAGCGCCGAGGGGTGGGGGATATACGAGCAGTACTTC.

The genes are TRBV7-2 and TRBJ1-5, with a tentative D call TRBD1 (6 bases). Germline V gene data show CDR1 as SGHTA and CDR2 as FQGNSA. The germline V and J ends were trimmed by 5 bases and 7 bases, with 12 bases remaining between them. The CDR3 consists of 13 residues. CDR3 region: CASSQGQKQPQHF. CDR3 nucleotide sequence: TGTGCCAGCAGCCAGGGACAAAAACAGCCCCAGCATTTT.

As regards this clonotype: This may arise from a read error, as a much more abundant clone is one base away. The V call is TRBV30, the J call TRBJ1-2; the D is unclear. The CDR3 covers 12 residues. CDR1 GTSNPN and CDR2 SVGIG come from the germline V gene (reference sequence). CDR3 amino acids: CAGSLASWGYTF. The CDR3 DNA reads as TGTGCCGGGAGTTTAGCCTCTTGGGGCTACACCTTC.

The genes are TRBV27 and TRBJ1-4; perhaps TRBD1 as D (5 bases). V was cut by 6 bases and J by 7 bases, with 15 bases left in between. The CDR3 is 14 residues long. Germline-derived CDR1 and CDR2 are MNHEY and SMNVEV (reference sequence). CDR3 protein: CASSRQLYGEKLFF. CDR3 DNA: TGTGCCAGCAGCCGACAGTTATATGGTGAAAAACTGTTTTTT.

Concerning this clonotype: A much larger clone sits a single nucleotide away, making a read error possible. This chain uses TRBV3-1 with TRBJ2-7; TRBD1 or TRBD2 may be the D gene (6 bases each). Trimming took off 1 base at V and 6 bases at J, with 13 bases between the two ends. Looked up from germline, CDR1 is LGHDT and CDR2 is YNNKEL (reference sequence). This CDR3 region has 14 residues. CDR3 DNA: TGTGCCAGCAGCCAAGCGCAGGGGAGGTGCGAGCAGTACTTC. This gives the protein CASSQAQGRCEQYF.

The table lists this clonotype with a few counts. V and J are TRBV27 and TRBJ2-1, with D maybe TRBD2 (6 bases). This CDR3 comprises 16 residues. CDR1 and CDR2 from the germline V gene are MNHEY and SMNVEV (reference sequence). Trimming took off 5 bases at V and 3 bases at J, with 17 bases between the two ends. The CDR3 sequence: CASSVGSPGGYNEQFF. The CDR3 coding sequence is TGTGCCAGCAGTGTCGGGAGCCCCGGCGGCTACAATGAGCAGTTCTTC.

The chain recombines TRBV19 with TRBJ2-2; D call uncertain. The length of the CDR3 is 14 residues. V was clipped by 3 bases and J by 2 bases, with 7 bases between them. CDR1 and CDR2 (germline): LNHDA, SQIVND (reference sequence). The CDR3 nucleotides are TGTGCCAGTAGTATTGTAGTAAACACCGGGGAGCTGTTTTTT. Encoded protein: CASSIVVNTGELFF. The variable domain in full, with the rest retrieved from reference TRBV19 and TRBJ2-2, is DGGITQSPKYLFRKEGQNVTLSCEQNLNHDAMYWYRQDPGQGLRLIYYSQIVNDFQKGDIAEGYSVSREKKESFPLTVTSAQKNPTAFYLCASSIVVNTGELFFGEGSRLTVL.

The V call is TRBV7-9, the J call TRBJ2-7; no firm D call. Germline lookup yields CDR1 SEHNR and CDR2 FQNEAQ (reference sequence). The CDR3 spans 15 residues. The ends were cut back, 4 bases at V and 3 bases at J, with 16 bases in the middle. The CDR3 DNA follows: TGTGCCAGCAGCTCCCGGGCCCCTGAGGTCTACGAGCAGTACTTC. Protein: CASSSRAPEVYEQYF.

This chain links TRBV7-2 with TRBJ2-5, with D perhaps TRBD1 or TRBD2 (6 bases each). Trimming took off 5 bases at V and 4 bases at J, with 17 bases between the two ends. Per the germline V gene, CDR1 is SGHTA and CDR2 is FQGNSA. The CDR3 totals 15 residues. The CDR3: CASSTRGGGRETQYF. CDR3 coding DNA: TGTGCCAGCAGCACGAGAGGAGGGGGGCGAGAGACCCAGTACTTC. The full variable domain, in which reference TRBV7-2 and TRBJ2-5 provide the parts outside the CDR3, is GAGVSQSPSNKVTEKGKDVELRCDPISGHTALYWYRQSLGQGLEFLIYFQGNSAPDKSGLPSDRFSAERTGGSVSTLTIQRTQQEDSAVYLCASSTRGGGRETQYFGPGTRLLVL.

The rearrangement links TRBV20-1 to TRBJ2-1, with 13 bases that match TRBD2. Trimming removed 5 bases from V and 10 bases from J; junction bases left unmatched: 8. The CDR3 runs 14 residues. The V gene's germline CDR1 is DFQATT and CDR2 SNEGSKA (reference sequence). The CDR3 reads CSAPRTSGSWEQFF. The CDR3 DNA is TGCAGTGCTCCCCGGACTAGCGGGAGCTGGGAGCAGTTCTTC.

V and J are TRBV10-3 and TRBJ1-4; a weak D match, TRBD1 (5 bases). Germline CDR1 is ENHRY and CDR2 is SYGVKD. The germline V and J ends were trimmed by 5 bases and 0 bases, with 13 bases remaining between them. The CDR3 extends over 16 amino acids. Written as DNA, the CDR3 is TGTGCCATCAGTCCGCGTGGGGGAGCAACTAATGAAAAACTGTTTTTT. It is translated as CAISPRGGATNEKLFF.

The rearrangement uses TRBV20-1 and TRBJ2-1; no clear D gene. Near its end, the DNA agrees better with TRBJ2-7, so the J call may be wrong. Germline CDR1 reads DFQATT; CDR2 reads SNEGSKA (reference sequence). The CDR3 sequence is 13 residues long. CDR3 amino acids: CSALRGSYNEQYF. The CDR3 DNA reads as TGCAGTGCTCTCCGAGGTTCCTACAATGAGCAGTACTTC.

The rearrangement joins TRBV28 to TRBJ2-1, with TRBD2 identical over 11 bases. The junction had 12 bases not matched to a gene; V was cut back by 3 bases and J by 5 bases. Germline V gene sequence: CDR1 MDHEN, CDR2 SYDVKM. The CDR3 length is 18 residues. CDR3 sequence (DNA): TGTGCCAGCAGTTTGTTCAAACCGGGACTAGCGGACCACAATGAGCAGTTCTTC. Protein: CASSLFKPGLADHNEQFF.

This clonotype was seen a handful of times. This rearrangement joins TRBV28 to TRBJ2-7, with D maybe TRBD1 (6 bases). The CDR3 is 20 residues long. The germline CDR1 and CDR2 sequences are MDHEN and SYDVKM. V was cut by 6 bases and J by 2 bases, with 32 bases left in between. The CDR3 nucleotides are TGTGCCAGCAGCTCCAACAGTCTACGACCGGGACAAACGACCCCCTACGAGCAGTACTTC. Its protein is CASSSNSLRPGQTTPYEQYF.

This clonotype was detected only a few times. V and J are TRBV9 and TRBJ2-5; 9 positions match TRBD2. The DNA end favors TRBJ2-7, so the J call may be wrong. Germline CDR1 is SGDLS and CDR2 is YYNGEE. The CDR3 spans 17 residues. The CDR3 region has the DNA TGTGCCAGCAGCGTAGCCGCGGGGGGGCAGATTTTAAGCGAGCAGTACTTC. Protein product: CASSVAAGGQILSEQYF.